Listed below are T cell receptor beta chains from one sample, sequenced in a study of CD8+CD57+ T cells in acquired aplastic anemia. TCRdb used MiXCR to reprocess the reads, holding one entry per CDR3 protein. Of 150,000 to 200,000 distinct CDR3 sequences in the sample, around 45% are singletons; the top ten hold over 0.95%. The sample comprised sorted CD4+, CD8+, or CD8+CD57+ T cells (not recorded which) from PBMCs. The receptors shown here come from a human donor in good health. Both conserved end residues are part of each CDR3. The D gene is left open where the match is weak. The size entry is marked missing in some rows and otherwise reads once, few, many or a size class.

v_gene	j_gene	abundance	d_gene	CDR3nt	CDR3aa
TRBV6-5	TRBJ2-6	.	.	TGTGCCAGCAGTTACATCTCTGGGGCCAACGTCCTGACTTTC	CASSYISGANVLTF
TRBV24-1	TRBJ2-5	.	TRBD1	TGTGCCACCGGGACAGGGGGCTTAGGGCAAGAGACCCAGTACTTC	CATGTGGLGQETQYF
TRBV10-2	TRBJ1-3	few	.	TGCGCCAGCAGTGGGGGGACGGAGGGAAACACCATATATTTT	CASSGGTEGNTIYF
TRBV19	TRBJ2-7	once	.	TGTGCCAGTAATAGGACCCTGGACTATTACGAGCAGTACTTC	CASNRTLDYYEQYF
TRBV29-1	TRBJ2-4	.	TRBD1	TGCAGCGTAACCGGGACAGGGGGTTTTGTGAGCATTCAGTACTTC	CSVTGTGGFVSIQYF
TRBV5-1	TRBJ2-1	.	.	TGCGCCAGCAGCTTGCAGGGTAGGGGGTACAATGAGCAGTTCTTC	CASSLQGRGYNEQFF
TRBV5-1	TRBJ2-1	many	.	TGCGCCAGCAGCTTACAAGGGGGGACCTACAATGAGCAGTTCTTC	CASSLQGGTYNEQFF
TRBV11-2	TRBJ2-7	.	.	TGTGCCAGCACGGGGCTGTACGAGCAGTACTTC	CASTGLYEQYF
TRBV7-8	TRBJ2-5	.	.	TGTGCCAGCAGCATCAAAGAGACCCAGTACTTC	CASSIKETQYF
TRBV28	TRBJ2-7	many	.	TGTGCCACTAAATACAGAAACTACGAGCAGTACTTC	CATKYRNYEQYF
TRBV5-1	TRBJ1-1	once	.	TGCGCCAGCAGCTTGGTCTACAGGCGAGCTGAAGCTTTCTTT	CASSLVYRRAEAFF
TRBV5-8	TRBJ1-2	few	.	TGTGCCAGCAGCTTGCGTTTTGGATATAACTATGGCTACACCTTC	CASSLRFGYNYGYTF
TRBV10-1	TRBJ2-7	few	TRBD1	TGCGCCAGCAGCAGAGGACAGGGAAGCTCCTACGAGCAGTACTTC	CASSRGQGSSYEQYF
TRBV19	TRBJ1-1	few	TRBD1	TGTGCCAGTAGTGCAAAAGACAGGGTCACTGAAGCTTTCTTT	CASSAKDRVTEAFF
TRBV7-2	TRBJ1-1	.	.	TGTGCCAGCAGCCCTACGATATCTGAAGCTTTCTTT	CASSPTISEAFF
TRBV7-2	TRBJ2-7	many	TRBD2	TGTGCCAGCAGCTTCGGGAGGTACGAGCAGTACTTC	CASSFGRYEQYF
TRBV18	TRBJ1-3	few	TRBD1	TGTGCCAGCTCACCGGGACAGAAAAACACCATATATTTT	CASSPGQKNTIYF
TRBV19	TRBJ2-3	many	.	TGTGCCAGTTACGACGGGCAGGGGGGAACAGATACGCAGTATTTT	CASYDGQGGTDTQYF
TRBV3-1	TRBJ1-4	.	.	TGTGCCAGCAGCTCCTCGGCGGGGAGGGAAAAACTGTTTTTT	CASSSSAGREKLFF
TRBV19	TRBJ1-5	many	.	TGTGCCAGTCGGTATAGCAATCAGCCCCAGCATTTT	CASRYSNQPQHF
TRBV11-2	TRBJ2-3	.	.	TGTGCCAGCAGCTTAGGGACGCCTCGCACAGATACGCAGTATTTT	CASSLGTPRTDTQYF
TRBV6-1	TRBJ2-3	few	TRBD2	TGTGCCAGCAGTCCAGGACTAGCGGGTCGACATGGGGATACGCAGTATTTT	CASSPGLAGRHGDTQYF
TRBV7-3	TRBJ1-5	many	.	TGTGCCAGCAGCTTAGGCCCCAATCAGCCCCAGCATTTT	CASSLGPNQPQHF
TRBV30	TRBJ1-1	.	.	TGTGCCTGGAGTGTGGGTAGTCGGGCTGAAGCTTTCTTT	CAWSVGSRAEAFF
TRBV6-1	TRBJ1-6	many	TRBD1	TGTGCCAGCATCCCAGGGGGATTCGGTTCACCCCTCCACTTT	CASIPGGFGSPLHF
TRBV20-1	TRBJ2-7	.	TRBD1	TGCAGTGCCGGGACAGGGAATTGGTACGAGCAGTACTTC	CSAGTGNWYEQYF
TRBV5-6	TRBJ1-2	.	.	TGTGCCAGCAGCTTGCGCGCAGGCCTCCTATATGGCTACACCTTC	CASSLRAGLLYGYTF
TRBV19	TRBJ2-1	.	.	TGTGCCACCTCGTACTACAATGAGCAGTTCTTC	CATSYYNEQFF
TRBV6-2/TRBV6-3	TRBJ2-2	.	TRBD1	TGTGCCAGCAGTTACAGCCTGACAGGGATTGACACCGGGGAGCTGTTTTTT	CASSYSLTGIDTGELFF
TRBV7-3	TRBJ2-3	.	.	TGTGCCAGCAGCTTATTTGGCACCGTGTCAGATACGCAGTATTTT	CASSLFGTVSDTQYF
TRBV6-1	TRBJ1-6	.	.	TGTGCCAGCAGCCCCGGAGGGGGGTTTTTACCCCTCCACTTT	CASSPGGGFLPLHF
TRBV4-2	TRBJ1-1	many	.	TGTGCCAGCAGCCAAGGAGGGAGGAACACTGAAGCTTTCTTT	CASSQGGRNTEAFF
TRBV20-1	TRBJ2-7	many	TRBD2	TGCAGTGCTACTCCTAGCGGCACTAACTACGAGCAGTACTTC	CSATPSGTNYEQYF
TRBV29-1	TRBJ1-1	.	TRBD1	TGCAGCGTTCCGAGATACAGGGACAGCTCCATGAGCACTGCAGCTTTCTTT	CSVPRYRDSSMSTAAFF
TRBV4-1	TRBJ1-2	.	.	TGCGCCAGCAGCCAAGATGTGGAGACAGGCTACACCTTC	CASSQDVETGYTF
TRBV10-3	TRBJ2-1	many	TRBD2	TGTGCCACGAGGACTAGCGGGAGTAGGACCTACAATGAGCAGTTCTTC	CATRTSGSRTYNEQFF
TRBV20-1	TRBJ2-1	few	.	TGCAGTGCGCCTGCCGGAGGGGGGGCCGGTCAGAACCACCCCCACAATGAGCAGTTCTTC	CSAPAGGGAGQNHPHNEQFF
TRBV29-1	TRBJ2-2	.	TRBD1	TGCAGCGTTAGGCGGGACAGGGAAGGCGGGGAGCTGTTTTTT	CSVRRDREGGELFF
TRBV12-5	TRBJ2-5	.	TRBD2	TGTGCTAGTGCCAGGACTAGCGGGATTGTACAGACCCAGTACTTC	CASARTSGIVQTQYF
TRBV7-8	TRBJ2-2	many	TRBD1	TGTGCCAGCAGCGTCCGGACAGGAGAGACGAACACCGGGGAGCTGTTTTTT	CASSVRTGETNTGELFF
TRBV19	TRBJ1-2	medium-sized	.	TGTGCCAGTAGTATAGCGGTCAACTATGGCTACACCTTC	CASSIAVNYGYTF
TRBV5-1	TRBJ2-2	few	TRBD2	TGCGCCAGCAGCCGAAGGACTAGCGGGAGTATTACCGGGGGGCTGTTTTTT	CASSRRTSGSITGGLFF
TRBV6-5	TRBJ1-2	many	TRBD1	TGTGCCAGCAGTCCGCGTTTAGGGGGCGGCTACACCTTC	CASSPRLGGGYTF
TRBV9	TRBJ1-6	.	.	TGTGCCAGCAGCGTAGGGGGTGGCTCCTATAATTCACCCCTCCACTTT	CASSVGGGSYNSPLHF
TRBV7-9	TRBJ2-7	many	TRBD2	TGTGCCAGCAGCTTAGACGGGACTAGCGGGAGCGAGCAGTACTTC	CASSLDGTSGSEQYF
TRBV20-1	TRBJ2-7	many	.	TGCAGTGCTAGAGAGGGGCCCTCCTACGAGCAGTACTTC	CSAREGPSYEQYF
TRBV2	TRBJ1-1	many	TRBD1	TGTGCCAGCAGACAAAACAGGGGGCTGGCTGAAGCTTTCTTT	CASRQNRGLAEAFF